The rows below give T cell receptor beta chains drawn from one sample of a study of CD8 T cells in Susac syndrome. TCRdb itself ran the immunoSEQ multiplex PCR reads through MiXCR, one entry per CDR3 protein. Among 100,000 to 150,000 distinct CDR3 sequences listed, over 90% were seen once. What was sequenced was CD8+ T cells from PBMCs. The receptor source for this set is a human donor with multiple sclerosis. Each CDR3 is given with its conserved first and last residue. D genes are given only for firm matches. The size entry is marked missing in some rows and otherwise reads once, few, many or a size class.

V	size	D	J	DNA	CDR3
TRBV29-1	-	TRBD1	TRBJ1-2	TGCAGCGTTGCACAGGGGGCAGGCTACACCTTC	CSVAQGAGYTF
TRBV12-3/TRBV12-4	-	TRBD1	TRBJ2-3	TGTGCCAGCAGTAACCGGGACAGGAACACAGATACGCAGTATTTT	CASSNRDRNTDTQYF
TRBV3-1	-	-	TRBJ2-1	TGTGCCAGCAGCCCCAGGGGCAGCTCCTACAATGAGCAGTTCTTC	CASSPRGSSYNEQFF
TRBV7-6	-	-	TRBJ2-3	TGTGCCAGCAGCTATTCCCTGGGACGGAACCTCACAGATACGCAGTATTTT	CASSYSLGRNLTDTQYF
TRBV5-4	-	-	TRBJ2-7	TGTGCCAGCAGCCGGCTGAGTGGCGAGCAGTACTTC	CASSRLSGEQYF
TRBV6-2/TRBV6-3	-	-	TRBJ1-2	TGTGCCAGCAGTTACGGGGATGGCTACACCTTC	CASSYGDGYTF
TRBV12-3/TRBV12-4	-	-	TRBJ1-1	TGTGCCAGCAGTAAGGACACAGAGTGGCGCACTGAAGCTTTCTTT	CASSKDTEWRTEAFF
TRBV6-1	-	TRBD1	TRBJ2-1	TGTGCCAGCAGTCCGGGGACAGTTGGAGAGCAGTTCTTC	CASSPGTVGEQFF
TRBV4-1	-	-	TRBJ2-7	TGCGCCAGCAGCCAAATGTCGGAGGGATCCTACGAGCAGTACTTC	CASSQMSEGSYEQYF
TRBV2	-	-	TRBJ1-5	TGTGCCAGCCGGGGCAAGAATCAGCCCCAGCATTTT	CASRGKNQPQHF
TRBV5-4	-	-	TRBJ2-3	TGTGCCAGCAGCTACGGACATGTGACATGGCGGAGCACAGATACGCAGTATTTT	CASSYGHVTWRSTDTQYF
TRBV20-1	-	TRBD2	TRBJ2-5	TGCAGTGCTAGAGATCTAGCGGGAGAGTTGGAGACCCAGTACTTC	CSARDLAGELETQYF
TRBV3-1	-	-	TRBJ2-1	TGTGCCAGCAGCCAAGATATAACGGGGTCCTACAATGAGCAGTTCTTC	CASSQDITGSYNEQFF
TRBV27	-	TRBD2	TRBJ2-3	TGTGCCAGCAGTTTTGGGGGGGAGATGACGGATACGCAGTATTTT	CASSFGGEMTDTQYF
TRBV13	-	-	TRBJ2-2	TGTGCCAGCAGCTTCGACCGGAGAAACACCGGGGAGCTGTTTTTT	CASSFDRRNTGELFF
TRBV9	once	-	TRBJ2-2	TGTGCCAGCAGCGTAGGAGGCGGCACCGGGGAGCTGTTTTTT	CASSVGGGTGELFF
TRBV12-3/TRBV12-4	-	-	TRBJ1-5	TGTGCCAGCAGTTTCGTAGGCAGTCAGCCCCAGCATTTT	CASSFVGSQPQHF
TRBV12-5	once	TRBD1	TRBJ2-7	TGTGCTAGTGGTTTGCCCTTATCGGGGACAGGGGTTGGCGAGCAGTACTTC	CASGLPLSGTGVGEQYF
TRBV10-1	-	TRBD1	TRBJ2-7	TGCGCCAGCAGTGAAGAGGGGGCATTCGACGAGCAGTACTTC	CASSEEGAFDEQYF
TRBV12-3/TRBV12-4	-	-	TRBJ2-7	TGTGCCAGCACCCAAGACCCCTACGAGCAGTACTTC	CASTQDPYEQYF
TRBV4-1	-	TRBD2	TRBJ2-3	TGCGCCAGCAGCCAAGCGAAGGGCGGGGGGACGCAGTATTTT	CASSQAKGGGTQYF
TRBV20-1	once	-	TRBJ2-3	TGCAGTGCTAGAGATCCGGGGGGCACAGATACGCAGTATTTT	CSARDPGGTDTQYF
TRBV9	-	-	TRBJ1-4	TGTGCCAGCAGCGTAAGTGCCGGGGGTGGTGAAAAACTGTTTTTT	CASSVSAGGGEKLFF
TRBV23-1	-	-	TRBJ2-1	TGCGCCAGCAGTCAATCGACGGTGCGTGAGCAGTTCTTC	CASSQSTVREQFF
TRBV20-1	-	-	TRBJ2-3	TGCAGTGCTAGAGCTACCCTGGGTACGCAGTATTTT	CSARATLGTQYF
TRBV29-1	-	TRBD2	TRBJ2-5	TGCAGCGTTGTTGCTAGCGGGGGATGGGTACAAGAGACCCAGTACTTC	CSVVASGGWVQETQYF
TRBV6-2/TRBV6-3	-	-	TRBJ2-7	TGTGCCAGCAGTTACTTCGGGGGACATTCCTACGAGCAGTACTTC	CASSYFGGHSYEQYF
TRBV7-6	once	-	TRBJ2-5	TGTGCCAGCAGCTTAGAGGGGCCGGGGGCTGGGGAGACCCAGTACTTC	CASSLEGPGAGETQYF
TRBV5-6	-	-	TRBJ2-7	TGTGCCAGCAGCTGGCGGGGACAGCCATACGAGCAGTACTTC	CASSWRGQPYEQYF
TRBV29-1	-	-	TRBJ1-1	TGCAGCGCGAAGGGGGGAGACACTGAAGCTTTCTTT	CSAKGGDTEAFF
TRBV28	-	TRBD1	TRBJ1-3	TGTGCCAGCAGTTTCCGGGACAGCTACTCTGGAAACACCATATATTTT	CASSFRDSYSGNTIYF
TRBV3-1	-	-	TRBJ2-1	TGTGCCAGCAACTCAATACACCCCCCCGCAATTGAGCAGTTCTTC	CASNSIHPPAIEQFF
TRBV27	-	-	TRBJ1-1	TGTGCCAGCAGTTTAAACGCTATCCTGGGGGTAGGCACTGAAGCTTTCTTT	CASSLNAILGVGTEAFF
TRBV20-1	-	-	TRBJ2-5	TGCAGTGCTAGAGATGCCCGGGAAGAGACCCAGTACTTC	CSARDAREETQYF
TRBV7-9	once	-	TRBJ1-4	TGTGCCAGCAGCTTATCAGGTGAAAAACTGTTTTTT	CASSLSGEKLFF
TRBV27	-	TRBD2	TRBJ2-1	TGTGCCAGCAGTCCGCGGACTAGCTTTGAGCAGTTCTTC	CASSPRTSFEQFF
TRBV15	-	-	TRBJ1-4	TGTGCCACCAGCAGAGATCTAGACGGCAGCAGTAATGAAAAACTGTTTTTT	CATSRDLDGSSNEKLFF
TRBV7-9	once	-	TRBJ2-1	TGTGCCAGCAGCGCCCCCCATGAGCAGTTCTTC	CASSAPHEQFF
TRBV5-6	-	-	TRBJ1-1	TGTGCCAGCAGCGAGGGGGTCCTGAACACTGAAGCTTTCTTT	CASSEGVLNTEAFF
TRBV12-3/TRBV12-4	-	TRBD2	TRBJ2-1	TGTGCCAGCACCGGGACTAGGTCTGAGCAGTTCTTC	CASTGTRSEQFF
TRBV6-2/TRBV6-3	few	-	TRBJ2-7	TGTGCCAGCAGTTACAGGGGCTACGAGCAGTACTTC	CASSYRGYEQYF
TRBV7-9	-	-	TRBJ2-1	TGTGCCAGCGTTCGGGAAAATGAGCAGTTCTTC	CASVRENEQFF